Sequencing of this T cell receptor beta chain was carried out in a study of blood T cell repertoires in COVID-19. Looking at the study overall: Acute and convalescent COVID-19 specimens originated in the United States, Italy and Spain. Sample material is recorded as cDNA or gDNA derived from T cells, B-cell-depleted T cells, or PBMCs.

Original data processing: Reference gene primer amplification gave estimated nucleated cell counts. The table came from immunoSEQ multiplex PCR; TCRdb's copy has only in-frame clones and leaves some out. The V and J calls and clone size are taken from that table; D and trimming were inferred from the DNA. This table has a few hundred thousand clones, about four fifths appearing once. This clone was observed a single time. Germline assignment: CDR1 MDHEN and CDR2 SYDVKM. The V and J ends lost 6 bases and 2 bases respectively, with 11 bases between them. CDR3 size: 15 residues. The source is a woman aged 18-29 years with acute or convalescent COVID-19. The chain links TRBV28 to TRBJ2-6, with D unresolved. The sequenced sample was peripheral blood. CDR3 in DNA: TGTGCCAGCAGGAGACTTGGAGCTGGGGCCAACGTCCTGACTTTC. It specifies CASRRLGAGANVLTF.